The sequence of this T cell receptor (beta chain) was determined in a study of shared clonotypes between healthy human individuals. Naive CD8 cells, CD45RO-negative and positively selected for CCR7, excluded terminally differentiated effector memory CD45RA+ cells. Profiling relied on immunoSEQ multiplex PCR, and the TCRdb table lists in-frame clones only, not all of them. The sample lists some 2.1 million clones; 93% were seen once. V was cut by 4 bases and J by 7 bases, with 12 bases left in between. The CDR3 totals 13 residues. Per germline, CDR1 SGHRS and CDR2 YFSETQ. The chain couples TRBV5-1 to TRBJ2-1; unclear D gene. The specimen sequenced was naive CD8+ T cells from PBMCs. The receptor was isolated from a man aged 18 to 30 in good health. Some clones in this sample may be carry-over from other donors' samples. CDR3 nucleotide sequence: TGCGCCAGCAGCCCCCCGACTGCTAATGAGCAGTTCTTC. The encoded protein is CASSPPTANEQFF.